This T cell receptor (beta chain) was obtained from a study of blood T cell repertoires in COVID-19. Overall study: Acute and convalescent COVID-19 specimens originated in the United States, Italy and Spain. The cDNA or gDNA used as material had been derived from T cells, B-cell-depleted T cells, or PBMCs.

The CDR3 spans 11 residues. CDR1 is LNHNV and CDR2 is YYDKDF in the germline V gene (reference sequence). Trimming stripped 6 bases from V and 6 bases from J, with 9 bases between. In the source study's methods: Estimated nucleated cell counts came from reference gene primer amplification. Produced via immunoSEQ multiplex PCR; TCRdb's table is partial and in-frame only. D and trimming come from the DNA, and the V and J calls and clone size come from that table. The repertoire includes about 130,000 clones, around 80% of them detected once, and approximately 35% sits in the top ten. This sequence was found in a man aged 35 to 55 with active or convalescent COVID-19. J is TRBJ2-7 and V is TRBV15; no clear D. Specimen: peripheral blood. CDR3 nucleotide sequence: TGTGCCACCAGAGATCTAAGCGAGCAGTACTTC. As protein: CATRDLSEQYF. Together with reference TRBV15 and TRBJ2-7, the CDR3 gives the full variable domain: DAMVIQNPRYQVTQFGKPVTLSCSQTLNHNVMYWYQQKSSQAPKLLFHYYDKDFNNEADTPDNFQSRRPNTSFCFLDIRSPGLGDTAMYLCATRDLSEQYFGPGTRLTVT.